This T cell receptor beta chain was sequenced during a study of T-cell memory formation after mild COVID-19. Findings and limits, study-wide: Day 15 to 85 contractors were CD4/CD8 balanced; later expanders leaned CD4+.

Comment on this clonotype: Its antigen is not known.

Constant-segment primers served in 5'RACE that generated TCR alpha and TCR beta cDNA libraries bearing sample barcodes and UMIs. TCRdb called the 5' RACE reads again in MiXCR, with one record for every CDR3 protein. The table lists a few hundred thousand distinct CDR3 sequences, approximately 15% of them singletons. The V end was cut by 2 bases, the J end by 4 bases, with 17 bases between. This CDR3 is 16 amino acids long. The germline V gene encodes CDR1 SGDLS and CDR2 YYNGEE. The chain joins TRBV9 to TRBJ2-3, with D possibly matching TRBD2 (5 bases). This clonotype was sampled from a young man who had mild COVID-19 (a few samples of this study predate the infection). Cell type and time point are not known. The sample taken for sequencing was PBMCs or a T cell subset sorted from them (not recorded which). The CDR3 DNA follows: TGTGCCAGCAGCGTCGGGAACTTAAGAGGCCCAGATACGCAGTATTTT. Translating it yields CASSVGNLRGPDTQYF.